Listed here is a single T cell receptor beta chain. It has no known antigen specificity. Per-base quality was not reported, and no clone a single base away is much larger than it. TCRbeta CDR3 regions were amplified from genomic DNA using the immunoSEQ Assay, a bias-controlled multiplex PCR. The paper's data handling went like this. Within the assay, amplification of reference gene primers was used to estimate how many nucleated cells each sample contained. To quantify the absolute abundance of each unique TCRbeta CDR3 rearrangement, sequence reads were collapsed and filtered. For each sample, productive Simpson clonality was calculated by taking the square root of Simpson's diversity index across productive rearrangements. Not all clones reach the TCRdb copy of this immuneACCESS table, which keeps in-frame sequences only. Checked studies attribute under half of the gap to unresolved V genes and leave the rest unexplained. That table furnishes V, J and clone size, whereas the DNA furnished D and trimming. This sample gives 130,000 to 150,000 clones in total; approximately 87% of them show up just once. Together, the top ten hold approximately 11% of the sample.

In the prospective study, participants were 18 to 89 years old, resided in under 30 geographic areas of the United States, and were enrolled through a virtual design. In the prospective study, participants were assigned to cohorts based on the clinical history participants reported in a screening survey and a study questionnaire. Recovered participants in ImmuneRACE Cohort 3 were defined by two consecutive negative NP/OP PCR tests, clearance by a healthcare professional, or resolution of symptoms. Mobile phlebotomists in the prospective study collected whole blood, serum and a nasopharyngeal or oropharyngeal swab from every participant. Over a roughly 2-month period, participants in the prospective study had the option of providing additional blood draws and questionnaires. Prospective study blood samples were shipped either frozen or at room temperature before DNA extraction. Relative to germline, V is 2 bases shorter and J is 0 bases shorter, with 16 bases between their ends. The germline V gene sets CDR1 to MGHDK and CDR2 to SYGVNS. The CDR3 starts with the cysteine, ends with the phenylalanine, and has 17 residues. CDR3 DNA is the only sequence kept; it has 51 bases, read in frame from the first base.

The sample belongs to a study of blood T cell repertoires in COVID-19 (dated by TCRdb to 2020 to 2021). For context, the study as a whole: Samples from collaborators originated in the United States, Italy and Spain and spanned both the acute and convalescent phases of COVID-19. Where HLA class I and class II types were available, the types were taken from metadata supplied by the sample provider, not from assay-based typing. Sample metadata almost always included a de-identified subject ID, COVID-19 status, age in years and sex. The material from the prospective study consisted of cDNA or gDNA derived from T cells, B-cell-depleted T cells, or PBMCs. The dataset comprised deeply sampled blood TCRbeta repertoires from subjects exposed to, actively infected with, or recovered from COVID-19. The samples were drawn from the first 160 participants of the ongoing ImmuneRACE study and from some 1,300 subjects provided by 6 global collaborators. A freely available public database, intended as a resource for researchers studying the immune response to SARS-CoV-2, is where the repertoires were released. Study-wide conclusions, independent of this receptor: How much clinical and demographic metadata was included differed by source and by participant, and the metadata was provided uncurated.

The chain couples TRBV25-1 to TRBJ1-1; TRBD1 is a weak D gene call, 6 bases matching. The clonotype originates from a man aged 55-75 years who had recovered from COVID-19. Sequenced sample: PBMCs or T cells enriched from blood (not recorded which). The CDR3: CASSERRGSGMNTEAFF. The DNA sequence is as follows: TGTGCCAGCAGTGAAAGAAGGGGGTCCGGGATGAACACTGAAGCTTTCTTT.